These 5 T cell receptor beta chains were all obtained from the same sample, sequenced in a study of metastatic and nonmetastatic thyroid tumors (dated by TCRdb to the early 2020s). The library was made by PCR. Sequencing took place on an Illumina HiSeq 4000. TCRdb reanalyzed the raw reads on its own, using fastp at Q25 for trimming and MiXCR for clone calling, and kept in-frame beta chains. In all, the sample holds approximately 25,000 clones, and 20% to 30% of those were seen once. The ten top clones hold about a sixth of the sample. None of the patients had been given any treatment before thyroid surgery. The source material was blood. Receptor source: a male donor with papillary thyroid cancer or a benign thyroid nodule (not recorded which). Some clones in this sample may be carry-over from other donors' samples.

This clone has ten or more counts. V usage is TRBV27 and J usage is TRBJ1-1; D is uncertain. The germline V gene has CDR1 MNHEY and CDR2 SMNVEV (reference sequence). The length of the CDR3 is 15 residues. V gave up 0 bases and J gave up 1 base, with 9 bases separating them. For the CDR3, the DNA is TGTGCCAGCAGTTTATCGACCCGGGCGAACACTGAAGCTTTCTTT. Its protein is CASSLSTRANTEAFF.

In this sample, this clone turned up many times. The chain has TRBV7-2 and TRBJ2-7; no firm D call. CDR1 is SGHTA, CDR2 FQGNSA, per germline. This CDR3 has 13 amino acids. Trimming took 11 bases from V and 3 from J, leaving 17 bases between them. DNA for the CDR3: TGTGCCGAACCCGGGTACTGGAACTACGAGCAGTACTTC. As protein: CAEPGYWNYEQYF.

The rearrangement joins TRBV20-1 to TRBJ1-3; 11 nucleotides line up with TRBD1. This CDR3 comprises 17 residues. Germline CDR1 is DFQATT and CDR2 is SNEGSKA (reference sequence). V dropped 0 bases and J dropped 0; count of bases not matched to a gene: 4. This CDR3 reads CSARDLGTGGSGNTIYF. The CDR3 nucleotides are TGCAGTGCTAGAGATCTCGGGACAGGGGGCTCTGGAAACACCATATATTTT.

This clone was seen repeatedly, ten times or more. The V and J genes are TRBV19 and TRBJ1-1, with 7 bases matching TRBD1. Germline assignment: CDR1 LNHDA and CDR2 SQIVND (reference sequence). V was pared by 9 bases and J by 11 bases, with 12 bases of the junction left unmatched. The CDR3 sequence is 12 residues long. The CDR3 region is CASQDRSVMAFF. CDR3 in DNA: TGTGCCAGCCAGGACAGGAGTGTTATGGCTTTCTTT.

This clone was observed once. Relative to the germline gene, one junction end is altered; a read error may explain this. V and J are TRBV28 and TRBJ1-5, with D maybe TRBD1 (5 bases). Germline V CDR1 and CDR2: MDHEN, SYDVKM. The CDR3 length is 15 residues. CDR3 DNA: TGTGCCAGCACCGAAGTGAGGGGACGCAATAAGCCACAGGATTTT. Protein sequence: CASTEVRGRNKPQDF.